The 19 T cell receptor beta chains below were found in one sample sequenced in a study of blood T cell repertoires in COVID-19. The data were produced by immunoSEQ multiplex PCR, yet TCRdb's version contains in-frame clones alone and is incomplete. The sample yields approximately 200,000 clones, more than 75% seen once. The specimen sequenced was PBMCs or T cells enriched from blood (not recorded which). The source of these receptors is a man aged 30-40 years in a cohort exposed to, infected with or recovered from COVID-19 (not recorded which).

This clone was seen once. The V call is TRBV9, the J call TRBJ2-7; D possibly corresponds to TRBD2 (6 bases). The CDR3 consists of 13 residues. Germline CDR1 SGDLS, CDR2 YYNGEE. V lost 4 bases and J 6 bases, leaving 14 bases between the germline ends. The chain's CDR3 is CASSSGTLVEQYF. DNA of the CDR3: TGTGCCAGCAGCTCGGGGACTCTGGTCGAGCAGTACTTC.

CDR3 bases: TGCGCCAGCAGCCAAGCAAGCGGGAGGGCCTGGTACGAGCAGTACTTC. It encodes CASSQASGRAWYEQYF. The V call is TRBV4-1, the J call TRBJ2-7, with 10 bases lining up with TRBD2. The germline CDR1 and CDR2 sequences are MGHRA and YSYEKL. The CDR3 consists of 16 residues. With 1 base clipped from V and 4 bases from J, the junction kept 7 bases outside the gene matches.

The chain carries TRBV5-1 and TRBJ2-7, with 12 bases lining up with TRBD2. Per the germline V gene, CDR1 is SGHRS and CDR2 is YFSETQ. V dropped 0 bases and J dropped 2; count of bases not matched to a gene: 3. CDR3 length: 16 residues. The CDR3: CASSLVSSGRAYEQYF. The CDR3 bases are TGCGCCAGCAGCTTGGTGTCTAGCGGGAGGGCCTACGAGCAGTACTTC.

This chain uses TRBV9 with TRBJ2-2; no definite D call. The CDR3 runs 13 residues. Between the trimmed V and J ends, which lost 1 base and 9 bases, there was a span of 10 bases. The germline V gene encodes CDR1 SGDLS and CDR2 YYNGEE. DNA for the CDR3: TGTGCCAGCAGCGTATTTCCCTCCCGGGAGCTGTTTTTT. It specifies CASSVFPSRELFF.

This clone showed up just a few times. The CDR3 DNA follows: TGTGCCAGCAGTCTACTAGCGGTTAGCTCCTACAATGAGCAGTTCTTC. Translating gives CASSLLAVSSYNEQFF. The rearrangement uses TRBV27 and TRBJ2-1, with 8 bases lining up with TRBD2. The germline V gene encodes CDR1 MNHEY and CDR2 SMNVEV (reference sequence). Trimming took 5 bases from V and 0 from J; bases not matched to a gene: 6. The CDR3 contains 16 residues.

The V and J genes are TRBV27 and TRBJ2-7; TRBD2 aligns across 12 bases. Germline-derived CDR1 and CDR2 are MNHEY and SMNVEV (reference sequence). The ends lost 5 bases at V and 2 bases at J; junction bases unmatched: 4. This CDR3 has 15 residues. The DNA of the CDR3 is TGTGCCAGCAGTCCCCTAGCGGGAGGGCCCTACGAGCAGTACTTC. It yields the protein CASSPLAGGPYEQYF.

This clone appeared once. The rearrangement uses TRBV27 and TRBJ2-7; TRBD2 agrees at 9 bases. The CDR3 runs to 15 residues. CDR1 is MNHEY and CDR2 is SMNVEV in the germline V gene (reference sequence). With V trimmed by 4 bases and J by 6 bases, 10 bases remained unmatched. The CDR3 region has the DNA TGTGCCAGCAGTTCGCTAGCGGGGATCGGCTCCGAGCAGTACTTC. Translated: CASSSLAGIGSEQYF.

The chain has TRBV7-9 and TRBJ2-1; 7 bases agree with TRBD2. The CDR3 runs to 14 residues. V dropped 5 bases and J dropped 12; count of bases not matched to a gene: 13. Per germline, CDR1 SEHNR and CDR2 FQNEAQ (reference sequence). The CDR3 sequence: CASSLLAEPSGQFF. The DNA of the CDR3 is TGTGCCAGCAGCCTGCTAGCGGAGCCCTCGGGGCAGTTCTTC. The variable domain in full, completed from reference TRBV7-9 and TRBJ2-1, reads DTGVSQNPRHKITKRGQNVTFRCDPISEHNRLYWYRQTLGQGPEFLTYFQNEAQLEKSRLLSDRFSAERPKGSFSTLEIQRTEQGDSAMYLCASSLLAEPSGQFFGPGTRLTVL.

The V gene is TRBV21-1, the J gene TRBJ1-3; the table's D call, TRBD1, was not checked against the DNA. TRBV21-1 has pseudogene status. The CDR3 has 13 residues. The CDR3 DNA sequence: TGTGCCAGCAGCAAAACAGGGGGAAACACCATATATTTT. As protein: CASSKTGGNTIYF.

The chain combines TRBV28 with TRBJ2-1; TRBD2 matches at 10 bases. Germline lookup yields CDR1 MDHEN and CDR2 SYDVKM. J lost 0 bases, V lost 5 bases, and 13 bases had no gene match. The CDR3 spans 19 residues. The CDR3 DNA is TGTGCCAGCAGTGTACTAGCGGGATCCTCAAGTAGCTCCTACAATGAGCAGTTCTTC. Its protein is CASSVLAGSSSSSYNEQFF.

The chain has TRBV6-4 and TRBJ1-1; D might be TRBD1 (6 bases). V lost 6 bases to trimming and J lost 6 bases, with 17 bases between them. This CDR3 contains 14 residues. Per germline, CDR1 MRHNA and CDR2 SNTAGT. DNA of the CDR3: TGTGCCAGCAGGGACAGCTATGTCTCGTCTGAAGCTTTCTTT. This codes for CASRDSYVSSEAFF.

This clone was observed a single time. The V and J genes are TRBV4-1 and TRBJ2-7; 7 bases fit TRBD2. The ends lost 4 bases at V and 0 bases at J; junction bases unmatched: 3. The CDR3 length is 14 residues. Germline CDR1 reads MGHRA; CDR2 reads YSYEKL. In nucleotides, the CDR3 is TGCGCCAGCAGCCTAGGACTAGACTCCTACGAGCAGTACTTC. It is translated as CASSLGLDSYEQYF.

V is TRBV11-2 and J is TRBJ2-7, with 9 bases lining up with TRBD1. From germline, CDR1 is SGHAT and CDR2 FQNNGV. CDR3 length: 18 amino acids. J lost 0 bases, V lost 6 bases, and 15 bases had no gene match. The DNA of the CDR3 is TGTGCCAGCAGTTTAACAGGGGGCGCGGACGCCAGCTCCTACGAGCAGTACTTC. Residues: CASSLTGGADASSYEQYF.

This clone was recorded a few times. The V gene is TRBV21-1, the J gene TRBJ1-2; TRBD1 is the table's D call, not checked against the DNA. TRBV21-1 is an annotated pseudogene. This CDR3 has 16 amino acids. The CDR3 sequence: CASSIPHRGCDYGYTF. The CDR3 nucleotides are TGTGCCAGCAGCATTCCCCACAGGGGATGTGACTATGGCTACACCTTC.

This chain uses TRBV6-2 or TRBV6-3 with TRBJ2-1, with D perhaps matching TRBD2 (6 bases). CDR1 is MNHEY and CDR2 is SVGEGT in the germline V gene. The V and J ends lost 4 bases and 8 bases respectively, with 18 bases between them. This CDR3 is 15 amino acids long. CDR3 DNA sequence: TGTGCCAGCAGTTTAGCGGAGGGGAGATTGGATGAGCAGTTCTTC. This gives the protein CASSLAEGRLDEQFF.

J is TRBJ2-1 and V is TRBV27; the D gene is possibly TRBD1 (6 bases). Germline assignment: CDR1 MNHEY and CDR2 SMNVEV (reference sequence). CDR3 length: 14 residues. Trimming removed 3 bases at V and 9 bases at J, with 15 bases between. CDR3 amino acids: CASSFRGSAVEQFF. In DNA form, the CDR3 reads TGTGCCAGCAGTTTCAGGGGCAGCGCGGTTGAGCAGTTCTTC.

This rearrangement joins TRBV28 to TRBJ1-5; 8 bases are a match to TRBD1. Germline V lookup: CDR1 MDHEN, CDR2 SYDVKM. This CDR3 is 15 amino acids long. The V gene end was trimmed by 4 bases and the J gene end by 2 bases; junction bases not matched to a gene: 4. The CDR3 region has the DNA TGTGCCAGCAGTTCCAGGGGGCCCGGCAATCAGCCCCAGCATTTT. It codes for CASSSRGPGNQPQHF.

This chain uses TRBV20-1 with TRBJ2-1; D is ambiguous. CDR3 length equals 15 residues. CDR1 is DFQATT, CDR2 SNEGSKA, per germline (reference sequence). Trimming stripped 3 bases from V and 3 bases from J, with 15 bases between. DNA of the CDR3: TGCAGTGCTAGTTCCTCGGCCTGGAGCTACAATGAGCAGTTCTTC. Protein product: CSASSSAWSYNEQFF.

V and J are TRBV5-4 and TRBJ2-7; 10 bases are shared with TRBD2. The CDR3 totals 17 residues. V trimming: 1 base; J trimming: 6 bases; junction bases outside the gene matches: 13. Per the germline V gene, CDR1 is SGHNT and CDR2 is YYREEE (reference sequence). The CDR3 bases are TGTGCCAGCAGCTTGTCGCGGACTAGCGGAGGTTTGGTCGAGCAGTACTTC. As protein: CASSLSRTSGGLVEQYF. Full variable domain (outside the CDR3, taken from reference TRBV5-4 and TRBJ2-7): ETGVTQSPTHLIKTRGQQVTLRCSSQSGHNTVSWYQQALGQGPQFIFQYYREEENGRGNFPPRFSGLQFPNYSSELNVNALELDDSALYLCASSLSRTSGGLVEQYFGPGTRLTVT.